Listed here is a single T cell receptor beta chain. No antigen is known for it. The method was immunoSEQ multiplex PCR; TCRdb's version includes in-frame clones alone and lacks a portion of them. The table includes around 35,000 clones, 68% detected once. The data derive from a study of STAT5B mutations in CD4+ large granular lymphocyte leukemia. Study findings and constraints: The CD4+ versus CD8+ T-LGLL clonality difference may reflect limited sample size. Without putative leukemic clones, patient CD4-sorted repertoires remained more clonal than healthy CD4+ repertoires. Top patient clones used TRBV06 genes more often: 8/27 versus 2/35 in controls.

CDR3 size: 15 residues. Trimming took 3 bases from V and 1 from J, leaving 10 bases between them. This chain links TRBV23-1 with TRBJ1-5; D unresolved. TRBV23-1 counts as an open reading frame of uncertain function. Sequencing was done on a sample of CD4+ T cells from blood buffy coats. The sequence was obtained from a human donor in good health. The CDR3 protein is CASSHSRRSNQPQHF. The CDR3 nucleotides read TGCGCCAGCAGTCATTCGCGCCGCAGCAATCAGCCCCAGCATTTT.